This T cell receptor beta chain is from a study of shared clonotypes between healthy human individuals. The protocol was immunoSEQ multiplex PCR, while the TCRdb copy is restricted to in-frame clones and leaves out a portion. The table shows approximately 1.4 million clones, with 98% occurring only once. V was pared by 6 bases and J by 4 bases, with 10 bases between. Germline V gene data show CDR1 as KGHSH and CDR2 as LQKENI. CDR3 length: 13 residues. The receptor was derived from a man aged 25-40 years in good health. Sequencing input: naive CD4+ T cells sorted from blood. The sample's subset: CD45RA+ positively selected. The rearrangement links TRBV18 to TRBJ2-1, with unresolved D. CDR3 residues: CASSAAQYNEQFF. For the CDR3, the DNA is TGTGCCAGCTCCGCGGCACAGTACAATGAGCAGTTCTTC.